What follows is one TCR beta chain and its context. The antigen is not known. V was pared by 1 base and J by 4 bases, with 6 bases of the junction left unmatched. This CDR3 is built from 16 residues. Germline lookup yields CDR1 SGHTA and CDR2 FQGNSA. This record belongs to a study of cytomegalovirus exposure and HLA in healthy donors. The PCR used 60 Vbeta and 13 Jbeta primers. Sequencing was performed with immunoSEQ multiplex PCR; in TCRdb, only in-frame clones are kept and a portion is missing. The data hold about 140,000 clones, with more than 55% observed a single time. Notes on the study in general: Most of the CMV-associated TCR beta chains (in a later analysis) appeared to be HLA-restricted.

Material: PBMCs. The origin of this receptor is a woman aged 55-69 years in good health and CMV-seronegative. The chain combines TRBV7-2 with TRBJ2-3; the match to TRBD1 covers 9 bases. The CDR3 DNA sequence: TGTGCCAGCAGCTTAGGGGATACAGGGGGCTCAGATACGCAGTATTTT. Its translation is CASSLGDTGGSDTQYF.